This TCR beta chain was sequenced during a study of CD8 T cells in ankylosing spondylitis (dated by TCRdb to about 2017). Study-level background: The study profiled T cell receptor beta repertoires in healthy donors and ankylosing spondylitis patients to find disease-linked TCR variants. The full study cohort comprised some 27 ankylosing spondylitis patients and 85 to 120 healthy donors. Samples of peripheral blood were taken, and for ankylosing spondylitis patients, synovial fluid was collected as well. General findings and caveats noted by the study authors: The disease-linked clones were reported to be significantly enriched in matched synovial fluid samples from ankylosing spondylitis patients. Some motif variants were previously reported in synovial fluid and blood of reactive arthritis patients, suggesting common disease-initiation mechanisms. Blood from ankylosing spondylitis patients appeared to be characterized by a TCR beta motif made up of eight highly homologous amino acid variants. The disease-linked clones had a CD8+ phenotype and were found at relatively low frequencies in peripheral blood.

This sample was sequenced with an Illumina HiSeq 2500. TCR beta libraries were prepared by quantitative 5'-RACE with molecular barcodes. In the original analysis: A new computational method, built on a probabilistic model of VDJ rearrangement, was used to identify disease-linked TCR variants. TCRdb redid the processing of the public reads, applying fastp at Q25 and MiXCR, and retained in-frame beta chains. Rows are combined by CDR3 protein, so each entry shows the most common genes and DNA. It is TCRdb's table, rather than the study itself, that gives the V and J calls and clone size. This sample has 200,000 to 250,000 distinct CDR3 sequences in its table, and around 19% of those were observed once. Clones ranked in the top ten supply approximately 40% of the sample. About this clonotype itself: Which antigen it targets is not known. No per-base quality is available; no much larger clone lies one base away.

CDR3 length: 15 amino acids, cysteine to phenylalanine. Just the 45-base CDR3 DNA is kept, in frame starting at base 1. Trimming leaves V shorter by 6 bases and J shorter by 7 bases, with the junction holding 11 bases beyond the gene matches. The sample taken for sequencing was blood, either unsorted or a sorted T cell fraction (not recorded which). This sequence originates from a male donor with ankylosing spondylitis. The chain is assembled from TRBV12-3 or TRBV12-4 and TRBJ1-4, and TRBD1 aligns with 7 junction nucleotides. In nucleotides, the sequence is TGTGCCAGCAGGGGTGGGGTGACAGGGTTTGAAAAACTGTTTTTT. Translated, this is CASRGGVTGFEKLFF.